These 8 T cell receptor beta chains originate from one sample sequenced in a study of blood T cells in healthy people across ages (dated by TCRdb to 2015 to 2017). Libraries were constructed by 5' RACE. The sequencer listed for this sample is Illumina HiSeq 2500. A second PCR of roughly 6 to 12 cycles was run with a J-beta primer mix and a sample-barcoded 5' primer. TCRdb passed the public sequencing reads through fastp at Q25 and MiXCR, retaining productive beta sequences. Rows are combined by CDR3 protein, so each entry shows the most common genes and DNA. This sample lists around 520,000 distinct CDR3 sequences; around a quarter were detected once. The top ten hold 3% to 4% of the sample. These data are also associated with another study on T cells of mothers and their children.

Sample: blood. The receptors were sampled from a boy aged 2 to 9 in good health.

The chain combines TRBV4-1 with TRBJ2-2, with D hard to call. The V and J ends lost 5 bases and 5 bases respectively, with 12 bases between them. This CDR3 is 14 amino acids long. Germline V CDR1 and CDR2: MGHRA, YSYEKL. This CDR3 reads CASSKPYSTGELFF. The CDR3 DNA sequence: TGCGCCAGCAGCAAACCTTATAGTACCGGGGAGCTGTTTTTT.

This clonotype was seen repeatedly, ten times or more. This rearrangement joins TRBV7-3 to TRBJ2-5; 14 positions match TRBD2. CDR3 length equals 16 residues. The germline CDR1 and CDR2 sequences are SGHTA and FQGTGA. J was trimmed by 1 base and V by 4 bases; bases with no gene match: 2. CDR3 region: CASSYGLAGGQETQYF. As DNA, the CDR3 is TGTGCCAGCAGCTACGGACTAGCGGGGGGCCAAGAGACCCAGTACTTC.

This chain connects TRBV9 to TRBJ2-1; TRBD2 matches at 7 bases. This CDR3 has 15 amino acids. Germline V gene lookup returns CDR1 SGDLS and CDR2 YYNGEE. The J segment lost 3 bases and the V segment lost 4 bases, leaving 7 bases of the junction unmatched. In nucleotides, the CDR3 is TGTGCCAGCAGCTTCACTAGCGCGAACTACAATGAGCAGTTCTTC. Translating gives CASSFTSANYNEQFF.

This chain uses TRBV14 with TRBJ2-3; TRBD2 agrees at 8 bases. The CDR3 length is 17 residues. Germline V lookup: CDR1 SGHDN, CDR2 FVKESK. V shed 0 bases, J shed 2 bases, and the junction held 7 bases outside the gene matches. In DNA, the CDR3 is TGTGCCAGCAGCCAAGAATGGGCTAGCGGGTACACAGATACGCAGTATTTT. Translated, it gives CASSQEWASGYTDTQYF.

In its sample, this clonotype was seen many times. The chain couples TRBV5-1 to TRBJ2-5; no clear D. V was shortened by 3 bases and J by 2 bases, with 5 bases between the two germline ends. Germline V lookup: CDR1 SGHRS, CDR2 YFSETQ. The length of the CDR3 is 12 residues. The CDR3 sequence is CASSSSQETQYF. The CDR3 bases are TGCGCCAGCAGCTCGAGTCAAGAGACCCAGTACTTC. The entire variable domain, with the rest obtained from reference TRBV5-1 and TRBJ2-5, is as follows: KAGVTQTPRYLIKTRGQQVTLSCSPISGHRSVSWYQQTPGQGLQFLFEYFSETQRNKGNFPGRFSGRQFSNSRSEMNVSTLELGDSALYLCASSSSQETQYFGPGTRLLVL.

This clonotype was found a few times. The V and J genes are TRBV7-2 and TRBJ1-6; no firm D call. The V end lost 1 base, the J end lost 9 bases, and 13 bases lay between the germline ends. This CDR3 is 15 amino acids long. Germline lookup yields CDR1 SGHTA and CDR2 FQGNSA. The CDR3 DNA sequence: TGTGCCAGCAGCTTAGTGAACGGTCGAGGTTCACCCCTCCACTTT. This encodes CASSLVNGRGSPLHF.

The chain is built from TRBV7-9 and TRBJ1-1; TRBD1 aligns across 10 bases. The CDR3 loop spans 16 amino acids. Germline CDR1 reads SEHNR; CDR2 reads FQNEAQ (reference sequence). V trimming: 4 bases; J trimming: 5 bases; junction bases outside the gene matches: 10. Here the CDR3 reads CASSYRLGQGGTEAFF. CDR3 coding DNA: TGTGCCAGCAGCTATCGCCTCGGACAGGGGGGGACTGAAGCTTTCTTT.

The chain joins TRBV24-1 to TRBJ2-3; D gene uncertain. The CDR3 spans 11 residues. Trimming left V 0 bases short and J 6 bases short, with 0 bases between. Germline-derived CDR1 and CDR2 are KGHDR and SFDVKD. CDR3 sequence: CATSDLDTQYF. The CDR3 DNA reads TGTGCCACCAGTGATTTGGATACGCAGTATTTT.